The clone carrying this T cell receptor (beta chain) came up a few times. With 0 bases removed from V and 4 bases from J, the gap between germline ends came to 13 bases. This CDR3 comprises 16 residues. Germline CDR1 is SGHDN and CDR2 is FVKESK. This sample is part of a study of CD8+CD57+ T cells in acquired aplastic anemia. Sequencing was done on patients that had shown CD8+CD57+ cell expansion by flow cytometry. TCR beta VDJ and CDR3 were profiled, and genomic DNA was the template. Via MiXCR, TCRdb re-called the reads, giving one row per CDR3 protein. The repertoire consists of 160,000 or so distinct CDR3 sequences, with 65% to 75% occurring once and the leading ten covering roughly half.

The J gene is TRBJ1-3, the V gene TRBV14; the D is unclear. Specimen: sorted CD4+, CD8+, or CD8+CD57+ T cells (not recorded which) from PBMCs. This clonotype originated in a human donor with aplastic anemia. The CDR3 sequence is CASSQDREGTGNTIYF. The DNA for the CDR3 is TGTGCCAGCAGCCAAGATCGGGAGGGTACGGGAAACACCATATATTTT.